This T cell receptor beta chain was sequenced in a study of OX40 agonist ivuxolimab in advanced cancers. Study-wide context: Among those enrolled, mean age was around 60 years (range 23 to 79) and 82.7% were male.

The V end lost 4 bases, the J end lost 1 base, and 12 bases lay between the germline ends. CDR1 and CDR2 (germline): SGDLS, YYNGEE. The CDR3 spans 14 residues. Systemic immunosuppression or a history of autoimmune disease excluded patients. Only in-frame clones appear in the TCRdb table, and some are missing; sequencing was by immunoSEQ multiplex PCR. Counted here are tens of thousands of clones, just under 90% occurring once; the ten biggest clones make up roughly 11%. Whole-study results and caveats: Among patients with partial responses at 0.1-3.0 mg/kg, clonal expansion was among the lowest. Undetermined was the antigen specificity of the expanded peripheral T cells.

Concerning this clone: What it recognizes is unknown.

V usage is TRBV9 and J usage is TRBJ2-7, with TRBD1 as a possible D gene (5 bases). The sample in question was CD4+ or CD8+ T cells sorted from blood, obtained in a trial of the OX40 agonist ivuxolimab. This clonotype originated in an adult with an advanced solid tumor such as melanoma, head and neck, liver or kidney cancer. The CDR3 DNA reads as TGTGCCAGCAGCCTAGACCCAGGGTCCTACGAGCAGTACTTC. Translating gives CASSLDPGSYEQYF.